Described below is a single T cell receptor (beta chain) sequence and its context. This clonotype was observed a handful of times. The antigen it binds to is not known. The input lacks base qualities; no much larger clone sits a single base away. Moderately to severely active disease, a Clinical Activity Score of at least 3, a NOSPECS grade of at least 4, and a duration under 3 months were present in ophthalmopathy patients. Exclusion was applied to patients with uncontrolled infections, other autoimmune diseases, pregnancy or lactation. Clinical symptoms, serum thyroxine and TRAb, thyroid ultrasound, and orbital computed tomography formed the basis for the diagnoses. PBMCs were isolated from roughly 10 ml of fresh peripheral blood by Ficoll-Paque density gradient centrifugation. Total RNA was extracted with Trizol reagent, and quality was checked on an Agilent 2100 Bioanalyzer. TCR beta CDR3 regions were amplified from RNA transcripts. The TCR CDR3 was subjected to a first round of RT-PCR using the HTBI primer set and the Qiagen OneStep RT-PCR kit. The libraries were constructed in a second round of multiplex PCR and then size-selected and purified. The libraries were sequenced on an Illumina HiSeq2000 using paired-end 100 bp reads. Per the source publication's procedure: SOAPnuke was used to process the raw data, throwing out any read that contained adapters or uncalled bases, had a mean Phred below 15, or lacked an exact constant-primer or identifier match. High-quality paired reads were merged with COPE v1.2.5, and unique nucleotide sequences were defined as clonotypes. MiTCR v1.1 was used to align the clonotypes against IMGT TRBV, TRBD and TRBJ reference segments. The analysis included only V-J combinations with a frequency above 0.0001, which together covered about 99% of the repertoires. A TCS score was defined as the ratio of F50 (clonal expansion) to E x V (chaos), with BLOSUM62-based TCRdist applied between CDR3 peptides within each V-J. Welch's t-statistics and random forest reduced roughly 530 V-J features to under 15, which were used in a naive Bayes classifier (R e1071). TCRdb applied fastp at Q25 and MiXCR to the public reads, then kept only in-frame beta chains. Every CDR3 protein is listed once, alongside the most common genes and DNA of its rows. Here the V and J calls rest on TCRdb's processing, not on the authors' analysis. The sample has approximately 300,000 distinct CDR3 sequences on record, roughly 18% of them singletons. Together, the top ten hold less than 45% of the sample.

The sample is drawn from a study of T cells in Graves' hyperthyroidism and ophthalmopathy (dated by TCRdb to about 2019). Regarding the complete study: Peripheral blood was collected at initial diagnosis, before any treatment. The roughly 91 discovery patients were randomly divided into training and test sets at a 7:3 ratio. The study also compared thyroid tissue and blood T-cell repertoires from a handful of Graves' hyperthyroidism patients. Prospective prediction of ophthalmopathy was tested in an independent validation cohort of 18 to 20 hyperthyroidism patients and 15 to 17 patients who later progressed to ophthalmopathy. After blood sampling, hyperthyroidism patients were treated with methimazole at a starting dose of 30 mg daily, and ophthalmopathy patients were treated with high-dose intravenous methylprednisolone. The paper describes TCR Vbeta CDR3 sequencing of around 130 peripheral blood samples, made up of 40 to 45 ophthalmopathy patients, roughly 72 hyperthyroidism patients and 17 progressor patients. To identify distinguishing TCR V-J signatures, a discovery cohort of about a hundred patients was used, comprising 43 with Graves' ophthalmopathy and about 59 with stable Graves' hyperthyroidism. General study outcomes and caveats: Most expanded thyroid clonotypes (frequency above 0.001) were also detected in blood, suggesting blood repertoires may reflect thyroid immune responses. In validation, progression to ophthalmopathy was predicted by the model with around 70% sensitivity and roughly 72% specificity, a median of approximately 6.5 months before onset. In cross-validation, a model built on a 13 V-J signature told ophthalmopathy apart from stable hyperthyroidism with approximately 90% sensitivity and roughly 81% specificity, and in testing the same model reached 80%/75%. No statistical method was used to fix the sample size in advance, and group allocation was not hidden from the investigators.

From the germline V gene, CDR1 is MNHNS and CDR2 is SASEGT. Ends trimmed: V by 6 bases, J by 1 base; bases unmatched to a gene: 10. The CDR3 sequence holds 17 residues, the cysteine and phenylalanine included. Only CDR3 DNA remains: 51 bases, in frame from the first base. The receptor's source is a man aged 50 or older with Graves' ophthalmopathy. Recombination joined TRBV6-1 with TRBJ2-2, with TRBD2 identical over 8 junction bases. The sample consisted of blood. The CDR3 protein is CASRPQLAAMNTGELFF. The nucleotides are TGTGCCAGCAGACCCCAACTAGCGGCAATGAACACCGGGGAGCTGTTTTTT.